Below are 32 T cell receptor beta chains sequenced from a single sample in a study of graft-versus-host responses after intestinal transplantation (dated by TCRdb to the early 2020s). The library relied on the immunoSEQ multiplex PCR assay. TCRdb retrieved this table from immuneACCESS and kept in-frame rearrangements only. Not all clones are present; in checked studies, unresolved V genes account for under half, and no reason is known for the remainder. In this sample the table shows roughly 64,000 clones, roughly nine tenths of which occur a single time. 1.7% of the sample comes from the top ten. What these receptors recognize is not known. What the time point label conveys for this sample: cells obtained before transplantation from donor or recipient. The material sequenced was unstimulated CD8+ T cells sorted from spleen or lymph node cells, taken before transplant. These TCRs come from a human donor who was the organ donor for an intestinal transplant.

The rearrangement links TRBV2 to TRBJ2-3, with D perhaps matching TRBD1 (8 bases). Trimming removed 4 bases from V and 3 bases from J, with 20 bases in between. The CDR3 consists of 17 residues. The V gene's germline CDR1 is SNHLY and CDR2 FYNNEI. The CDR3 region has the DNA TGTGCCAGCAGTGTGGGGCCCGGACAGGGAGGGACAGATACGCAGTATTTT. The encoded protein is CASSVGPGQGGTDTQYF.

This rearrangement joins TRBV5-7 to TRBJ2-1; 13 nucleotides agree with TRBD2. TRBV5-7 is known as an ORF, though its function is uncertain. This CDR3 is built from 18 residues. The J segment lost 9 bases and the V segment lost 3 bases, leaving 15 bases of the junction unmatched. CDR3 residues: CASSSKTRLAGGGSEQFF. Written as DNA, the CDR3 is TGTGCCAGCAGCTCCAAAACTCGACTAGCGGGAGGTGGTAGTGAGCAGTTCTTC.

The J gene is TRBJ1-2, the V gene TRBV30, with D uncertain. Germline V gene sequence: CDR1 GTSNPN, CDR2 SVGIG (reference sequence). Trimming removed 2 bases at V and 8 bases at J, with 12 bases between. This CDR3 is built from 12 residues. The DNA of the CDR3 is TGTGCCTGGAGTAGAGGTGAGATAGGCTACACCTTC. Its protein is CAWSRGEIGYTF.

This chain connects TRBV27 to TRBJ2-7; tentative D call: TRBD1 (6 bases). The V gene's germline CDR1 is MNHEY and CDR2 SMNVEV (reference sequence). With 4 bases removed from V and 3 bases from J, the gap between germline ends came to 19 bases. The CDR3 extends over 16 amino acids. CDR3 region: CASSSLGRTAYYEQYF. CDR3 sequence (DNA): TGTGCCAGCAGTTCCCTCGGCCGGACAGCATACTACGAGCAGTACTTC.

DNA of the CDR3: TGTGCCAGCAGCTTCGGGCGGGACTATGGCTACACCTTC. It translates to CASSFGRDYGYTF. J is TRBJ1-2 and V is TRBV5-6; D is uncertain. The CDR3 length is 13 residues. V was cut by 2 bases and J by 3 bases, with 8 bases left in between. Germline CDR1 and CDR2: SGHDT and YYEEEE.

The CDR3 sequence is CASSLPRLSGEDNEQFF. The CDR3, as DNA: TGTGCCAGCAGCTTACCCCGACTAAGCGGAGAGGACAATGAGCAGTTCTTC. The chain joins TRBV11-2 to TRBJ2-1; D perhaps matches TRBD2 (5 bases). Germline values: CDR1 SGHAT, CDR2 FQNNGV. Trimming took off 2 bases at V and 5 bases at J, with 19 bases between the two ends. The CDR3 loop spans 17 amino acids.

On this clone itself: A read error may account for a junction end that differs from germline. The V and J genes are TRBV9 and TRBJ1-3; 9 bases match TRBD1. Germline assignment: CDR1 SGDLS and CDR2 YYNGEE. The CDR3 spans 16 residues. As DNA, the CDR3 is TGTGCCGGCAGCGTAGTGGGACAGGGTGCTGGAAACACCATATATTTT. As protein: CAGSVVGQGAGNTIYF.

This rearrangement joins TRBV9 to TRBJ1-5; maybe TRBD1 (5 bases). Deletions cut 4 bases from V and 1 base from J, with 9 bases between. CDR1 and CDR2 from the germline V gene are SGDLS and YYNGEE. This CDR3 comprises 14 residues. The CDR3 is CASSPGGSNQPQHF. Here the CDR3 DNA reads TGTGCCAGCAGCCCGGGGGGAAGCAATCAGCCCCAGCATTTT.

This sequence joins TRBV11-1 and TRBJ2-7; TRBD1 matches at 9 bases. The CDR3 runs 14 residues. Unmatched junction bases numbered 7, after V lost 5 bases and J lost 5 bases. Germline V CDR1 and CDR2: SGHAT, FQDESV (reference sequence). The CDR3 reads CASSQQGASNEQYF. CDR3 sequence (DNA): TGTGCCAGCAGCCAACAGGGGGCTTCAAACGAGCAGTACTTC.

The CDR3 DNA reads as TGCGCCAGCAGCCAAGATTTTACTCCAGGGCCCACCGGGGAGCTGTTTTTT. Its protein is CASSQDFTPGPTGELFF. The chain uses TRBV4-3 and TRBJ2-2; TRBD1 is a possible D gene (5 bases). V lost 0 bases and J lost 4, with 15 bases in between. The CDR3 consists of 17 residues. Germline V gene sequence: CDR1 LGHNA, CDR2 YSLEER.

This clone was observed a single time. The chain combines TRBV7-8 with TRBJ2-3, with D possibly matching TRBD2 (5 bases). V shed 2 bases and J shed 4 bases, with 10 bases lying between them. The CDR3 contains 14 residues. Per germline, CDR1 SGHVS and CDR2 FQNEAQ. The CDR3 DNA reads as TGTGCCAGCAGCTTACTCCTAGCCGCAGATACGCAGTATTTT. This codes for CASSLLLAADTQYF.

The CDR3, as DNA: TGTGCCTGGAGTGTATTTGGGGGCAACACTGAAGCTTTCTTT. Amino acids: CAWSVFGGNTEAFF. This chain links TRBV30 with TRBJ1-1; weak D call: TRBD1 (6 bases). The germline V and J ends were trimmed by 0 bases and 2 bases, with 10 bases remaining between them. The CDR3 has 14 residues. The germline CDR1 and CDR2 sequences are GTSNPN and SVGIG (reference sequence).

V and J are TRBV28 and TRBJ2-7; possible D gene TRBD2, 5 bases. Germline CDR1 MDHEN, CDR2 SYDVKM. CDR3 length equals 11 residues. V was trimmed by 6 bases and J by 12 bases, leaving 15 bases between them. In DNA, the CDR3 is TGTGCCAGCAGACTGGGCAGCGGCATGTACTTC. Residues: CASRLGSGMYF.

The rearrangement links TRBV28 to TRBJ1-1, with D tentatively TRBD1 (5 bases). The CDR3 has 13 residues. Germline lookup yields CDR1 MDHEN and CDR2 SYDVKM. Deletions cut 4 bases from V and 1 base from J, with 7 bases between. CDR3 region: CASSSQGNTEAFF. CDR3 nucleotides: TGTGCCAGCAGTTCCCAGGGGAACACTGAAGCTTTCTTT. Combining the CDR3 with reference TRBV28 and TRBJ1-1 gives the whole variable domain DVKVTQSSRYLVKRTGEKVFLECVQDMDHENMFWYRQDPGLGLRLIYFSYDVKMKEKGDIPEGYSVSREKKERFSLILESASTNQTSMYLCASSSQGNTEAFFGQGTRLTVV.

This sequence joins TRBV5-6 and TRBJ2-5; maybe TRBD1 (6 bases). V lost 2 bases and J 2 bases, leaving 10 bases between the germline ends. CDR1 and CDR2 from the germline V gene are SGHDT and YYEEEE. This CDR3 has 14 amino acids. Here the CDR3 DNA reads TGTGCCAGCAGCTTCTTCAGGGGTCAAGAGACCCAGTACTTC. Residues: CASSFFRGQETQYF.

The chain couples TRBV6-1 to TRBJ2-1, with 15 nucleotides matching TRBD2. In germline, CDR1 is MNHNS, CDR2 SASEGT. J was trimmed by 6 bases and V by 4 bases; bases with no gene match: 7. CDR3 length equals 17 residues. CDR3 loop: CASSGPGTSGRPNEQFF. The CDR3 DNA follows: TGTGCCAGCAGTGGTCCCGGGACTAGCGGGAGGCCCAATGAGCAGTTCTTC.

This clone showed up just a few times. CDR3 in amino acids: CASSLPPTLHNEQFF. DNA for the CDR3: TGTGCCAGCAGCTTACCCCCTACCCTCCACAATGAGCAGTTCTTC. This chain joins TRBV7-3 and TRBJ2-1, with D hard to call. The CDR3 covers 15 residues. V was trimmed by 2 bases and J by 5 bases, leaving 13 bases between them. Germline loops: CDR1 SGHTA, CDR2 FQGTGA.

V and J are TRBV28 and TRBJ1-2, with a possible D match to TRBD1 (6 bases). From germline, CDR1 is MDHEN and CDR2 SYDVKM. V dropped 3 bases and J dropped 4 bases, with 15 bases sitting between them. CDR3 length equals 15 residues. Here the CDR3 reads CASSLRSDRLYGYTF. The CDR3, as DNA: TGTGCCAGCAGTTTGAGGTCGGACAGACTCTATGGCTACACCTTC.

This clone came up a few times. This CDR3 reads CASSESLGGYGYTF. CDR3 coding DNA: TGTGCCAGCAGTGAGTCCTTAGGAGGCTATGGCTACACCTTC. The rearrangement links TRBV2 to TRBJ1-2; D is uncertain. With 3 bases removed from V and 4 bases from J, the gap between germline ends came to 12 bases. Per germline, CDR1 SNHLY and CDR2 FYNNEI. The CDR3 is 14 residues long.

Regarding this clone: A junction end diverges from the germline sequence, so it may reflect a read error. This chain's CDR3 is CASRHSDSLF. The DNA of the CDR3 is TGTGCCAGCAGACACTCGGACAGCCTCTTT. The genes are TRBV5-5 and TRBJ1-3, with D possibly TRBD1 on 6 matching bases. CDR1 SGHKS and CDR2 YYEKEE come from the germline V gene (reference sequence). The CDR3 totals 10 residues.

The chain links TRBV6-5 to TRBJ2-2; 9 bases fit TRBD2. The CDR3 sequence is 14 residues long. J was trimmed by 8 bases and V by 7 bases; bases with no gene match: 8. CDR1 and CDR2 (germline): MNHEY, SVGAGI. The CDR3, as DNA: TGTGCCAGCATCTACCTTAGCGGGAGTGGGGAGCTGTTTTTT. Translation gives CASIYLSGSGELFF.

The chain recombines TRBV27 with TRBJ2-7; D not certain. V shed 3 bases and J shed 3 bases, with 9 bases lying between them. Germline lookup yields CDR1 MNHEY and CDR2 SMNVEV (reference sequence). The CDR3 covers 13 residues. As DNA, the CDR3 is TGTGCCAGCAGTTTGGGCCGCAACTACGAGCAGTACTTC. Amino acids: CASSLGRNYEQYF.

The chain couples TRBV27 to TRBJ2-7; possible D gene TRBD1, 5 bases. CDR1 is MNHEY, CDR2 SMNVEV, per germline (reference sequence). The CDR3 is 13 amino acids. V was trimmed by 5 bases and J by 5 bases, leaving 13 bases between them. The CDR3 coding sequence is TGTGCCAGCAGTCCCTCAGGGTACCACGAGCAGTACTTC. Amino acid sequence: CASSPSGYHEQYF.

This chain uses TRBV7-2 with TRBJ2-7, with a weak D call TRBD1 (6 bases). Germline V CDR1 and CDR2: SGHTA, FQGNSA. This CDR3 is 12 amino acids long. The V end was cut by 2 bases, the J end by 5 bases, with 7 bases between. The CDR3 coding sequence is TGTGCCAGCAGCTTACAGGGGAACGAGCAGTACTTC. Translated: CASSLQGNEQYF.

The chain employs TRBV19 and TRBJ2-3; TRBD2 is a possible D gene (6 bases). Germline CDR1 LNHDA, CDR2 SQIVND (reference sequence). Trimming left V 7 bases short and J 1 base short, with 12 bases between. The CDR3 consists of 14 residues. CDR3 region: CASTSGTRTDTQYF. CDR3 coding DNA: TGTGCCAGTACCTCCGGGACTCGCACAGATACGCAGTATTTT.

The chain couples TRBV6-4 to TRBJ2-1; TRBD2 aligns across 10 bases. The V segment lost 2 bases and the J segment 6 bases; nucleotides outside the gene matches: 7. The CDR3 extends over 16 amino acids. Germline V gene lookup returns CDR1 MRHNA and CDR2 SNTAGT. CDR3 DNA: TGTGCCAGCAGTGACGCGGGCCTAGCGGGAGTCAATGAGCAGTTCTTC. Encoded protein: CASSDAGLAGVNEQFF.

The chain is built from TRBV28 and TRBJ2-7; tentatively, D is TRBD2 (5 bases). CDR1 and CDR2 from the germline V gene are MDHEN and SYDVKM. The CDR3 has 17 residues. V was cut by 6 bases and J by 3 bases, with 24 bases left in between. The CDR3 region is CASSSLPLGRYLYEQYF. The CDR3 DNA reads TGTGCCAGCAGCTCTCTACCGCTTGGGAGATACCTCTACGAGCAGTACTTC. The whole variable domain, remainder taken from reference TRBV28 and TRBJ2-7, is DVKVTQSSRYLVKRTGEKVFLECVQDMDHENMFWYRQDPGLGLRLIYFSYDVKMKEKGDIPEGYSVSREKKERFSLILESASTNQTSMYLCASSSLPLGRYLYEQYFGPGTRLTVT.

The V call is TRBV28, the J call TRBJ1-2; 8 positions agree with TRBD1. Trimming removed 6 bases from V and 6 bases from J; junction bases left unmatched: 9. Germline V CDR1 and CDR2: MDHEN, SYDVKM. CDR3 length: 14 residues. The CDR3 DNA reads as TGTGCCAGCAGCCACCCGGACAGGGTGGATGGCTACACCTTC. The encoded protein is CASSHPDRVDGYTF.

The chain combines TRBV25-1 with TRBJ1-1; 10 positions agree with TRBD1. The V gene's germline CDR1 is MGHDK and CDR2 SYGVNS. This CDR3 has 13 amino acids. V lost 9 bases, J lost 6 bases, and 7 bases stayed unmatched. The CDR3: CARRMTGGAEAFF. As DNA, the CDR3 is TGTGCCAGGAGAATGACAGGGGGCGCTGAAGCTTTCTTT.

The rearrangement links TRBV5-6 to TRBJ1-1; 9 bases match TRBD1. CDR3 length: 17 residues. V lost 0 bases to trimming and J lost 6 bases; unmatched junction nucleotides: 12. The germline V gene encodes CDR1 SGHDT and CDR2 YYEEEE. CDR3 amino acids: CASSLADTGGPMAEAFF. The CDR3, as DNA: TGTGCCAGCAGCTTGGCCGATACAGGGGGCCCGATGGCTGAAGCTTTCTTT. The full variable domain, its missing parts supplied by reference TRBV5-6 and TRBJ1-1, is DAGVTQSPTHLIKTRGQQVTLRCSPKSGHDTVSWYQQALGQGPQFIFQYYEEEERQRGNFPDRFSGHQFPNYSSELNVNALLLGDSALYLCASSLADTGGPMAEAFFGQGTRLTVV.

The J gene is TRBJ1-1, the V gene TRBV6-6, with D unresolved. The CDR3 loop spans 13 amino acids. Per germline, CDR1 MNHNY and CDR2 SVGAGI (reference sequence). Trimming left V 2 bases short and J 11 bases short, with 15 bases between. Written as DNA, the CDR3 is TGTGCCAGCAGTTACCCGCGAGACTTCTGGGCTTTCTTT. It specifies CASSYPRDFWAFF.

The V call is TRBV5-5, the J call TRBJ2-7; D is possibly TRBD2 (5 bases). With 2 bases removed from V and 11 bases from J, the gap between germline ends came to 11 bases. This CDR3 contains 11 residues. Germline-derived CDR1 and CDR2 are SGHKS and YYEKEE (reference sequence). The CDR3 bases are TGTGCCAGCAGCTTACAGAAGGAGGAGTACTTC. Translated: CASSLQKEEYF.